The 14 T cell receptor beta chains given below trace back to one sample, sequenced in a study of T-cell memory formation after mild COVID-19. From the 5' RACE reads, TCRdb called clonotypes with MiXCR, one entry per CDR3 protein. The data hold hundreds of thousands of distinct CDR3 sequences, with approximately 15% observed a single time. Specimen: PBMCs or a T cell subset sorted from them (not recorded which). Every receptor here comes from a man between 18 and 29 years old who had mild COVID-19 (a few samples of this study predate the infection). Cell type and time point are not known.

This clonotype has just a few counts. The gene calls are TRBV5-8 and TRBJ2-7; 11 bases align to TRBD1. Germline CDR1 and CDR2: SGHTS and YDEGEE. This CDR3 spans 15 amino acids. V shed 2 bases and J 5 bases; nucleotides not matched to a gene: 6. The DNA of the CDR3 is TGTGCCAGCAGCTTCCGGACAGGGGGCTTTCACGAGCAGTACTTC. Translated, it gives CASSFRTGGFHEQYF.

This clonotype was counted between two and nine times. The chain has TRBV27 and TRBJ2-5; D might be TRBD2 (5 bases). Germline V gene lookup returns CDR1 MNHEY and CDR2 SMNVEV (reference sequence). The CDR3 extends over 13 amino acids. The germline V and J ends were trimmed by 7 bases and 5 bases, with 14 bases remaining between them. The CDR3 loop is CASTTFGVETQYF. CDR3 coding DNA: TGTGCCAGCACCACCTTCGGGGTGGAGACCCAGTACTTC.

This clonotype showed up just a few times. The junction departs from the called germline gene at one end, perhaps through a read error. The genes are TRBV7-6 and TRBJ1-6; no reliable D call. This CDR3 is 14 amino acids long. The germline gives CDR1 SGHVS, CDR2 FNYEAQ. CDR3 amino acids: CASSYKGSDSPLHF. In DNA form, the CDR3 reads TGTGCCAGCAGCTACAAGGGCTCGGATTCGCCCCTCCACTTT. Using reference TRBV7-6 and TRBJ1-6 for the parts outside the CDR3, the full variable domain is GAGVSQSPRYKVTKRGQDVALRCDPISGHVSLYWYRQALGQGPEFLTYFNYEAQQDKSGLPNDRFSAERPEGSISTLTIQRTEQRDSAMYRCASSYKGSDSPLHFGNGTRLTVT.

The rearrangement uses TRBV5-1 and TRBJ1-1; D is possibly TRBD1 (6 bases). The CDR3 consists of 15 residues. V was shortened by 3 bases and J by 4 bases, with 16 bases between the two germline ends. From germline, CDR1 is SGHRS and CDR2 YFSETQ. CDR3: CASSYTGTQGTEAFF. The CDR3 DNA sequence: TGCGCCAGCAGCTACACAGGGACCCAGGGCACTGAAGCTTTCTTT.

The table lists this clonotype with a few counts. V gene TRBV4-3 combines with J gene TRBJ1-4; TRBD1 agrees at 8 bases. CDR3 length: 17 residues. V dropped 2 bases and J dropped 8; count of bases not matched to a gene: 13. The V gene's germline CDR1 is LGHNA and CDR2 YSLEER. The CDR3 DNA reads as TGCGCCAGCAGCCAATGGACAGGGCAGTCGGGCAGGGAAAAACTGTTTTTT. This gives the protein CASSQWTGQSGREKLFF.

This clonotype was counted ten times or more. V is TRBV7-9 and J is TRBJ2-7; 13 bases line up with TRBD2. The V and J ends lost 1 base and 2 bases, in that order; junction bases with no gene match: 2. This CDR3 is 16 amino acids long. Germline V gene lookup returns CDR1 SEHNR and CDR2 FQNEAQ (reference sequence). The DNA for the CDR3 is TGTGCCAGCAGCTTAGAGGGACTAGCGGGAACCTACGAGCAGTACGTC. Its translation: CASSLEGLAGTYEQYV.

DNA for the CDR3: TGTGCCAGTAGTGCACAGGGGGCCCAGCCCCAGCATTTT. Protein: CASSAQGAQPQHF. This chain links TRBV19 with TRBJ1-5, with 9 nucleotides matching TRBD1. V lost 5 bases, J lost 7 bases, and 3 bases stayed unmatched. Germline CDR1 and CDR2: LNHDA and SQIVND (reference sequence). The CDR3 loop spans 13 amino acids.

The chain has TRBV6-5 and TRBJ2-2, with a weak D call TRBD1 (5 bases). Germline lookup yields CDR1 MNHEY and CDR2 SVGAGI. Trimming removed 5 bases from V and 0 bases from J, with 13 bases in between. The CDR3 runs to 16 residues. CDR3: CASSKGQAPNTGELFF. The CDR3 DNA sequence: TGTGCCAGCAGTAAGGGGCAGGCCCCGAACACCGGGGAGCTGTTTTTT.

The chain combines TRBV18 with TRBJ2-3, with D tentatively TRBD1 (5 bases). Germline V gene sequence: CDR1 KGHSH, CDR2 LQKENI. The CDR3 length is 15 residues. The V gene lost 0 bases and the J gene lost 0 bases, with 7 bases spanning the gap. The CDR3 DNA reads as TGTGCCAGCTCACCACCGGGGCCCAGCACAGATACGCAGTATTTT. It translates to CASSPPGPSTDTQYF.

V gene TRBV7-2 combines with J gene TRBJ1-5; 7 nucleotides match TRBD1. CDR3 size: 13 residues. Germline V CDR1 and CDR2: SGHTA, FQGNSA. The V segment lost 5 bases and the J segment 4 bases; nucleotides outside the gene matches: 2. CDR3 nucleotides: TGTGCCAGCAGCCAGGGACAGAATCAGCCCCAGCATTTT. Encoded protein: CASSQGQNQPQHF.

The V and J genes are TRBV9 and TRBJ2-5; perhaps TRBD2 as D (6 bases). The CDR3 contains 14 residues. With 2 bases removed from V and 6 bases from J, the gap between germline ends came to 14 bases. Germline V CDR1 and CDR2: SGDLS, YYNGEE. Written as DNA, the CDR3 is TGTGCCAGCAGCGTCGGAGGGGTACAGAAGACCCAGTACTTC. Protein product: CASSVGGVQKTQYF. The entire variable domain, with the rest obtained from reference TRBV9 and TRBJ2-5, is as follows: DSGVTQTPKHLITATGQRVTLRCSPRSGDLSVYWYQQSLDQGLQFLIQYYNGEERAKGNILERFSAQQFPDLHSELNLSSLELGDSALYFCASSVGGVQKTQYFGPGTRLLVL.

Many counts were recorded for this clonotype. The chain recombines TRBV7-9 with TRBJ2-3; D unclear. The germline CDR1 and CDR2 sequences are SEHNR and FQNEAQ (reference sequence). This CDR3 has 13 amino acids. V lost 2 bases, J lost 6 bases, and 9 bases lay in between. The CDR3 sequence is CASSLTTPDTQYF. DNA of the CDR3: TGTGCCAGCAGCTTAACTACCCCGGATACGCAGTATTTT.

The chain combines TRBV7-9 with TRBJ2-1; 11 positions match TRBD2. The CDR3 consists of 17 residues. V lost 4 bases and J lost 4; bases outside the gene matches: 9. Germline lookup yields CDR1 SEHNR and CDR2 FQNEAQ (reference sequence). CDR3: CASSSGSSGGYYNEQFF. DNA for the CDR3: TGTGCCAGCAGCTCTGGATCTAGCGGGGGGTATTACAATGAGCAGTTCTTC.

This clonotype was seen only a few times. The rearrangement links TRBV12-3 or TRBV12-4 to TRBJ2-1; a possible D gene is TRBD2 (7 bases). Trimming left V 6 bases short and J 4 bases short, with 19 bases between. The CDR3 is made up of 16 amino acids. The CDR3 region has the DNA TGTGCCAGCAGCCCGCCCCGGGGGGCAATTTACAATGAGCAGTTCTTC. It is translated as CASSPPRGAIYNEQFF.